This T cell receptor (beta chain) was obtained from a study of T cell responses to AZD1222 COVID-19 vaccine. Study conclusions and caveats: All repertoire sampling was performed exclusively after the peak T cell response.

The V and J ends lost 4 bases and 7 bases, in that order; junction bases with no gene match: 6. CDR1 SGHTA and CDR2 FQGNSA come from the germline V gene. This CDR3 has 15 amino acids. Profiled with immunoSEQ multiplex PCR; TCRdb holds only in-frame clones, not every one. This sample has roughly 55,000 clones, with nearly 90% found just once. On this clone itself: Antigen: not known.

Material: peripheral blood, obtained on day 0 of AZD1222 vaccination. The source is an adult in good health. This sequence joins TRBV7-2 and TRBJ2-1; TRBD1 agrees at 11 bases. The DNA for the CDR3 is TGTGCCAGCAGCTCCCCCGGGACAGGGGGAAATGAGCAGTTCTTC. The encoded protein is CASSSPGTGGNEQFF.